This T cell receptor (beta chain) was profiled in a study of vaccination effects on CD4 cells after COVID-19 (dated by TCRdb to between 2021 and 2022). About the full investigation: In the ViraFEST assay, PBMC were stimulated with viral peptide pools, and antigen-specific CD4+ T cell clonotypes were then identified by expansion using TCR sequencing. Participants received two doses of either the BNT162b2 or the mRNA-1273 mRNA SARS-CoV-2 vaccine. SARS-CoV-2 spike-specific CD4+ TCR repertoires were compared before and after mRNA vaccination in COVID-19 convalescent patients and in infection-naive vaccine recipients. The full study included some 10 COVID-19 convalescent patients and a few SARS-CoV-2-naive healthy vaccine recipients. The Oncomine TCR Beta short-read assay on an Illumina iSeq 100 was used to sequence cultures from other donors in the study. About 2 million PBMC per well were cultured in IMDM with around 5.3% human AB serum, about 9.4 IU/ml IL-2 and gentamicin, plus 10 ug/ml peptides. Summary of the overall study and its limitations: Limitations of the study were the small number of convalescent patients and the absence of early post-infection timepoints. In healthy vaccine recipients, vaccine-induced clones were almost all SARS-CoV-2 mono-reactive, with only 1 of 255 cross-reactive with common cold coronaviruses. Both infection-induced and vaccine-induced clones contracted markedly at late post-vaccination timepoints, which is consistent with waning T cell responses.

After approximately eleven days of culture, CD4+ T cells were isolated with the EasySep CD4+ T cell isolation kit. Negative nucleocapsid antibody results before and after vaccination confirmed that the healthy vaccine recipients had no prior SARS-CoV-2 infection. Half of the culture medium was replaced with fresh IL-2-containing medium on days 3 and 7. Unless otherwise noted, each peptide stimulation condition was cultured in triplicate wells. PBMC were separated from whole blood using Ficoll-Paque Plus gradient centrifugation and were then either cryopreserved at -140C or used fresh. The QIAamp micro DNA kit was used to extract genomic DNA from the cultured CD4+ T cells. The CDR3 runs 15 residues from the cysteine to the phenylalanine. Of the read, only the CDR3 DNA is kept; its 45 bases are in frame from base 1. CDR1 and CDR2 are drawn from the germline V gene: MGHRA, YSYEKL. Relative to germline, V is 3 bases shorter and J is 3 bases shorter, with 15 bases between their ends.

As concerns this clone: Its antigen is unknown. No qualities accompany the bases; no much larger clone lies one base away.

Receptors were amplified or captured by the immunoSEQ multiplex PCR assay. DNA from the CD4+ T cells that had been cultured and isolated underwent TCR beta CDR3 sequencing. Per the original workflow: Non-productive TCR sequences were discarded, and reads were trimmed to the CDR3 region, with only CDR3s of 7 or more amino acids retained. The MANAFEST web app was used to pick out antigen-specific clonotypes by comparing their expansion in peptide wells with that in reference cultures. Positive clones required FDR<0.05 expansion versus reference and all other wells, odds ratio above 5, and frequency above 0.1% in two replicate wells. Clonotypes significantly expanded in SARS-CoV-2 spike wells and in at least one common cold coronavirus spike condition were defined as cross-reactive. Using the stringdist R package, CDR3 similarity was measured by Levenshtein distance, and unrooted trees were constructed with ape in R 3.6.1. This is the immuneACCESS table as TCRdb keeps it, with only in-frame sequences that have V and J called. A part of the clones is gone; compared with another copy, unresolved V genes explain less than half, and the rest is unexplained. The V and J calls and clone size come from that table; D and trimming were worked out from the DNA. This sample lists about 37,000 clones; around 74% were detected once. About 3% of the sample goes to the ten largest clones.

The source material was CD4+ T cells from PBMCs cultured without peptide, sampled before COVID-19 vaccination. The clonotype originates from a human donor who received a COVID-19 vaccine. The chain joins TRBV4-1 to TRBJ2-7; a tentative D call is TRBD2 (6 bases match). In nucleotides, the sequence is TGCGCCAGCAGCCAGGGGGGAGTTGGCTTCTACGAGCAGTACTTC. It codes for CASSQGGVGFYEQYF.